The subject of this entry is one T cell receptor beta chain. The data belong to a study of monozygotic twins with inflammatory bowel disease. Reanalyzing the 5' RACE reads, TCRdb keeps one entry per CDR3 protein, without DNA. This table holds a few hundred thousand distinct CDR3 sequences. Germline V gene data show CDR1 as LGHNA and CDR2 as YSLEER. CDR3 length: 16 amino acids. Sample: blood. The source of this sequence is a human donor with ulcerative colitis or Crohn's disease, or a healthy co-twin of an affected twin (not recorded which). The V gene is TRBV4-3, the J gene TRBJ2-3; TCRdb's D call of TRBD2 is untestable without DNA. The CDR3 sequence is CASSQELGGRERPEYF.